The clone carrying this T cell receptor beta chain was recorded a few times. Its antigen is still unknown. Researchers used the Oncomine TCR Beta short-read assay to sequence DNA from cultured CD4+ T cells. TCRdb itself ran the PCR reads through MiXCR, one entry per CDR3 protein. The repertoire holds several thousand distinct CDR3 sequences, 39% seen once, with about 20% in the top ten. Germline V gene data show CDR1 as MNHNS and CDR2 as SASEGT. The V gene end was trimmed by 2 bases and the J gene end by 5 bases; junction bases not matched to a gene: 4. The CDR3 runs to 14 residues. This sample was taken from a study of vaccination and CD4 T cells after COVID-19. The sample's treatment: roughly 10-day PBMC culture with coronavirus spike peptide pools or control peptides (ViraFEST assay). During the years 2011-2018, before the COVID-19 pandemic, the unexposed donor's CD4+ T cells were collected.

This clonotype originated in a human donor in good health. Sequences were obtained from CD4+ T cells from blood, cultured in vitro. V and J are TRBV6-1 and TRBJ1-1, with 8 bases that match TRBD1. The CDR3 is CASSEPRTGTEAFF. DNA for the CDR3: TGTGCCAGCAGTGAACCTAGGACAGGGACTGAAGCTTTCTTT.